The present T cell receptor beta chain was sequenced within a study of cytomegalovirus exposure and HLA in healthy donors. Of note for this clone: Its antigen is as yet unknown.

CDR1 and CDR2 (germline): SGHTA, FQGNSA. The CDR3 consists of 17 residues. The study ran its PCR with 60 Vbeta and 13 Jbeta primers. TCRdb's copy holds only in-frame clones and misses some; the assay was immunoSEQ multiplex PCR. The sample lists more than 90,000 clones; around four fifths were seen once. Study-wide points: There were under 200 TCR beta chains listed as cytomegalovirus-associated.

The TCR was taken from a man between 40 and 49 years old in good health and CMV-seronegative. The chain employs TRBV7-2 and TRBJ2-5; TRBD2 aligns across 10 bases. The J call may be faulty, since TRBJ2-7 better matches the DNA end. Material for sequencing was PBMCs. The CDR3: CASSTRASGGSSYEQYF. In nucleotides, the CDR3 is TGTGCCAGCAGCACCAGAGCTAGCGGGGGTAGCTCCTACGAGCAGTACTTC.